This TCR beta chain was captured by sequencing in a study of blood T cell repertoires in COVID-19. Study details: In each case, the material was cDNA or gDNA derived from T cells, B-cell-depleted T cells, or PBMCs.

This table comes from immunoSEQ multiplex PCR, and its TCRdb copy is limited to in-frame clones, with some not included. The table lists 10,000 to 15,000 clones, 72% of them singletons. This CDR3 comprises 12 residues. The V gene's germline CDR1 is SNHLY and CDR2 FYNNEI. V was cut by 7 bases and J by 4 bases, with 10 bases left in between. Seattle cases were enrolled at active infection and followed longitudinally. The TCR originated in a man aged 60-69 years with COVID-19, enrolled during active disease. The V and J genes are TRBV2 and TRBJ2-5; TRBD2 might be the D (5 bases). Sequenced input: peripheral blood. CDR3 sequence (DNA): TGTGCCAGCACCGGGAATGCAGAGACCCAGTACTTC. Protein product: CASTGNAETQYF.